One sample yielded the 28 T cell receptor beta chains listed below, sequenced in a study of shared clonotypes between healthy human individuals. Assay used: immunoSEQ multiplex PCR; TCRdb lists only in-frame clones, some missing. The table includes about 2.4 million clones, about 92% detected once. The sequencing sample was made of naive CD4+ T cells sorted from blood. Regarding subset: CD45RA+ positively selected. The receptors shown here come from a man between 18 and 35 years old in good health.

The chain links TRBV6-1 to TRBJ2-4; 8 bases map to TRBD1. The CDR3 extends over 15 amino acids. Looked up from germline, CDR1 is MNHNS and CDR2 is SASEGT. V trimming: 4 bases; J trimming: 5 bases; junction bases outside the gene matches: 7. CDR3 in amino acids: CASSVRTGLENIQYF. CDR3 DNA: TGTGCCAGCAGTGTCCGGACAGGGTTGGAAAACATTCAGTACTTC.

The chain links TRBV5-6 to TRBJ2-7; 9 bases are a match to TRBD2. The CDR3 is made up of 15 amino acids. Per germline, CDR1 SGHDT and CDR2 YYEEEE. V lost 1 base, J lost 1 base, and 3 bases stayed unmatched. CDR3 nucleotides: TGTGCCAGCAGCTTGATTAGCGGGAGTTCCTACGAGCAGTACTTC. This codes for CASSLISGSSYEQYF. The whole variable domain, filled in from reference TRBV5-6 and TRBJ2-7, reads DAGVTQSPTHLIKTRGQQVTLRCSPKSGHDTVSWYQQALGQGPQFIFQYYEEEERQRGNFPDRFSGHQFPNYSSELNVNALLLGDSALYLCASSLISGSSYEQYFGPGTRLTVT.

This clone has only one observation. The rearrangement joins TRBV28 to TRBJ2-5; TRBD1 agrees at 9 bases. The J call may be faulty, since TRBJ2-7 better matches the DNA end. In germline, CDR1 is MDHEN, CDR2 SYDVKM. The CDR3 sequence is 16 residues long. CDR3 region: CASSLPWTGERYEQYF. CDR3 coding DNA: TGTGCCAGCAGTTTGCCGTGGACAGGGGAACGCTACGAGCAGTACTTC.

This sequence joins TRBV5-4 and TRBJ2-7; 12 bases fit TRBD2. Germline CDR1 reads SGHNT; CDR2 reads YYREEE (reference sequence). The CDR3 runs to 14 residues. Trimming took 4 bases from V and 6 from J; bases not matched to a gene: 5. The DNA for the CDR3 is TGTGCCAGCAGCACACTAGCGGGAGGTAGCGAGCAGTACTTC. Its protein is CASSTLAGGSEQYF. The full variable domain, with the rest looked up from reference TRBV5-4 and TRBJ2-7, is ETGVTQSPTHLIKTRGQQVTLRCSSQSGHNTVSWYQQALGQGPQFIFQYYREEENGRGNFPPRFSGLQFPNYSSELNVNALELDDSALYLCASSTLAGGSEQYFGPGTRLTVT.

The chain employs TRBV28 and TRBJ1-3; unclear D gene. V lost 4 bases, J lost 11 bases, and 9 bases lay in between. Per germline, CDR1 MDHEN and CDR2 SYDVKM. The CDR3 spans 11 residues. CDR3 DNA sequence: TGTGCCAGCAGTTCGCCTCCAGCCATATATTTT. As protein: CASSSPPAIYF.

The chain joins TRBV7-2 to TRBJ2-6; tentative D call: TRBD2 (6 bases). The germline gives CDR1 SGHTA, CDR2 FQGNSA. V was cut by 4 bases and J by 12 bases, with 22 bases left in between. This CDR3 has 16 amino acids. The CDR3 DNA is TGTGCCAGCAGCTGGAGTACCGGGACTCCGGCTCTCGTCCTGACTTTC. Its translation: CASSWSTGTPALVLTF. The whole variable domain, remainder taken from reference TRBV7-2 and TRBJ2-6, is GAGVSQSPSNKVTEKGKDVELRCDPISGHTALYWYRQSLGQGLEFLIYFQGNSAPDKSGLPSDRFSAERTGGSVSTLTIQRTQQEDSAVYLCASSWSTGTPALVLTFGAGSRLTVL.

This sequence joins TRBV7-2 and TRBJ2-2; 8 nucleotides line up with TRBD2. The CDR3 length is 16 residues. The ends lost 1 base at V and 4 bases at J; junction bases unmatched: 5. The germline CDR1 and CDR2 sequences are SGHTA and FQGNSA. DNA of the CDR3: TGTGCCAGCAGCTTAGATGGACTAGCCCCCACCGGGGAGCTGTTTTTT. Residues: CASSLDGLAPTGELFF.

The rearrangement uses TRBV6-5 and TRBJ1-2, with a weak D call TRBD1 (5 bases). The germline V gene has CDR1 MNHEY and CDR2 SVGAGI. Trimming removed 6 bases from V and 0 bases from J, with 11 bases in between. The CDR3 is made up of 14 amino acids. This CDR3 is CASSRDFSNYGYTF. In DNA form, the CDR3 reads TGTGCCAGCAGCCGGGACTTTTCTAACTATGGCTACACCTTC.

This chain connects TRBV19 to TRBJ1-1; 9 nucleotides line up with TRBD1. The ends lost 3 bases at V and 5 bases at J; junction bases unmatched: 7. The CDR3 length is 15 residues. Germline CDR1 is LNHDA and CDR2 is SQIVND (reference sequence). The CDR3 region has the DNA TGTGCCAGTAGTATCCGGACAGGGGTGAGAACTGAAGCTTTCTTT. It specifies CASSIRTGVRTEAFF.

The J gene is TRBJ2-1, the V gene TRBV10-1; 8 bases match TRBD2. This CDR3 region has 18 residues. After removal of 8 bases from V and 4 bases from J, the junction contained 19 bases not matched to a gene. The V gene's germline CDR1 is WNHNN and CDR2 SYGVQD (reference sequence). CDR3 sequence: CASSRTGLVAGNYNEQFF. CDR3 sequence (DNA): TGCGCCAGCTCTCGGACGGGGCTGGTAGCGGGGAATTACAATGAGCAGTTCTTC.

The CDR3 region has the DNA TGTGCCAGCTCGCGAGGGGTTGATACCGGGGAGCTGTTTTTT. Its translation is CASSRGVDTGELFF. The J gene is TRBJ2-2, the V gene TRBV5-4; the D gene could be TRBD1 or TRBD2 (5 bases each). The CDR3 is 14 residues long. V was shortened by 7 bases and J by 5 bases, with 15 bases between the two germline ends. Germline V lookup: CDR1 SGHNT, CDR2 YYREEE (reference sequence).

This chain joins TRBV7-2 and TRBJ2-1; D possibly corresponds to TRBD2 (6 bases). CDR3 length: 12 amino acids. The V end was cut by 3 bases, the J end by 9 bases, with 9 bases between. Germline-derived CDR1 and CDR2 are SGHTA and FQGNSA. The CDR3 bases are TGTGCCAGCAGCTTTACGGAGGGTGAGCAGTTCTTC. This sequence encodes CASSFTEGEQFF.

CDR3 sequence reads: CASGLGQHSLYNEQFF. CDR3 in DNA: TGTGCTAGTGGTTTAGGACAGCATAGCTTGTACAATGAGCAGTTCTTC. The genes are TRBV12-5 and TRBJ2-1, with TRBD1 as a possible D gene (6 bases). CDR1 and CDR2 (germline): LGHNT, FRNRAP. CDR3 length equals 16 residues. V was cut by 3 bases and J by 4 bases, with 16 bases left in between.

The chain combines TRBV2 with TRBJ2-3; 9 bases map to TRBD1. The junction had 14 bases not matched to a gene; V was cut back by 8 bases and J by 5 bases. Germline CDR1 reads SNHLY; CDR2 reads FYNNEI. The length of the CDR3 is 16 residues. CDR3 region: CASGLRGQGILDTQYF. In DNA, the CDR3 is TGTGCCAGCGGGTTAAGGGGACAGGGCATTTTAGATACGCAGTATTTT.

The J gene is TRBJ2-5, the V gene TRBV18; D remains ambiguous. Looked up from germline, CDR1 is KGHSH and CDR2 is LQKENI. The CDR3 spans 13 residues. V gave up 2 bases and J gave up 4 bases, with 8 bases separating them. The CDR3 DNA sequence: TGTGCCAGCTCACCAAAGACTGGAGAGACCCAGTACTTC. Its translation is CASSPKTGETQYF.

For the CDR3, the DNA is TGTGCCAGCAGCTTAGCATTAGGGGGCGGTACGCAGTATTTT. The encoded protein is CASSLALGGGTQYF. J is TRBJ2-3 and V is TRBV7-6; 7 positions agree with TRBD1. Trimming at V came to 0 bases and at J to 8 bases, leaving 5 bases not matched to a gene. This CDR3 spans 14 amino acids. Germline V gene sequence: CDR1 SGHVS, CDR2 FNYEAQ.

The chain has TRBV5-6 and TRBJ2-6, with 13 bases aligning to TRBD2. CDR1 is SGHDT and CDR2 is YYEEEE in the germline V gene. The V segment lost 5 bases and the J segment 0 bases; nucleotides outside the gene matches: 2. The CDR3 is 17 amino acids. In DNA, the CDR3 is TGTGCCAGCAGGGGACTAGCGGGAACCTCTGGGGCCAACGTCCTGACTTTC. Translating gives CASRGLAGTSGANVLTF.

The chain joins TRBV5-1 to TRBJ2-7; perhaps TRBD2 as D (6 bases). Germline V gene sequence: CDR1 SGHRS, CDR2 YFSETQ. This CDR3 has 14 residues. Trimming took 7 bases from V and 4 from J, leaving 18 bases between them. In DNA form, the CDR3 reads TGCGCCAGCCGACTGGTGGGGGGTGATTACGAGCAGTACTTC. Amino acid sequence: CASRLVGGDYEQYF.

The table lists this clone with a count of one. The chain joins TRBV9 to TRBJ2-2, with a tentative D call TRBD2 (5 bases). The CDR3 spans 16 residues. Deletions cut 0 bases from V and 0 bases from J, with 9 bases between. Looked up from germline, CDR1 is SGDLS and CDR2 is YYNGEE. For the CDR3, the DNA is TGTGCCAGCAGCGTAGAGCTAGCTGCGAACACCGGGGAGCTGTTTTTT. It specifies CASSVELAANTGELFF.

V gene TRBV15 combines with J gene TRBJ2-1; no clear D gene. Germline V CDR1 and CDR2: LNHNV, YYDKDF (reference sequence). V lost 0 bases, J lost 7 bases, and 10 bases lay in between. The CDR3 runs to 14 residues. CDR3 protein: CATSRDRWGNEQFF. CDR3 nucleotide sequence: TGTGCCACCAGCAGAGATAGATGGGGTAATGAGCAGTTCTTC.

V and J are TRBV2 and TRBJ2-7; a possible D gene is TRBD2 (6 bases). The CDR3 spans 13 residues. The V gene's germline CDR1 is SNHLY and CDR2 FYNNEI. V was pared by 4 bases and J by 6 bases, with 13 bases between. CDR3 region: CASSGDLPLEQYF. CDR3 sequence (DNA): TGTGCCAGCAGTGGGGACTTGCCGCTCGAGCAGTACTTC.

V gene TRBV30 combines with J gene TRBJ2-5, with D hard to call. V lost 4 bases to trimming and J lost 5 bases, with 17 bases between them. The CDR3 is made up of 14 amino acids. Germline CDR1 reads GTSNPN; CDR2 reads SVGIG (reference sequence). This CDR3 reads CAWTLGRGRETQYF. DNA of the CDR3: TGTGCCTGGACTCTAGGAAGAGGAAGGGAGACCCAGTACTTC.

The chain has TRBV5-1 and TRBJ2-1, with a possible D match to TRBD2 (5 bases). Germline V CDR1 and CDR2: SGHRS, YFSETQ. V lost 4 bases to trimming and J lost 2 bases, with 13 bases between them. The CDR3 covers 15 residues. CDR3 sequence (DNA): TGCGCCAGCAGCCCTGACCCCGGGGCCTACAATGAGCAGTTCTTC. This sequence encodes CASSPDPGAYNEQFF.

The chain recombines TRBV7-3 with TRBJ2-1; 9 nucleotides agree with TRBD1. Trimming at V came to 5 bases and at J to 2 bases, leaving 4 bases not matched to a gene. CDR3 length: 15 residues. Germline V gene lookup returns CDR1 SGHTA and CDR2 FQGTGA. The CDR3 sequence: CASSPGQGPYNEQFF. CDR3 nucleotide sequence: TGTGCCAGCAGCCCGGGACAGGGCCCCTACAATGAGCAGTTCTTC.

J is TRBJ2-4 and V is TRBV2; no clear D. Trimming stripped 3 bases from V and 6 bases from J, with 9 bases between. In germline, CDR1 is SNHLY, CDR2 FYNNEI. The CDR3 is 13 residues long. The CDR3 DNA follows: TGTGCCAGCAGTGACAGCGCACCAAACATTCAGTACTTC. Translation gives CASSDSAPNIQYF.

This sequence joins TRBV7-9 and TRBJ1-4, with D maybe TRBD1 (5 bases). Germline loops: CDR1 SEHNR, CDR2 FQNEAQ (reference sequence). This CDR3 has 12 amino acids. Trimming stripped 11 bases from V and 3 bases from J, with 10 bases between. The CDR3 protein is CAQPGPNEKLFF. The CDR3, as DNA: TGTGCCCAGCCGGGGCCTAATGAAAAACTGTTTTTT.

The chain employs TRBV2 and TRBJ2-7; possibly TRBD1 or TRBD2 for D (5 bases each). This CDR3 spans 11 amino acids. From germline, CDR1 is SNHLY and CDR2 FYNNEI. With 11 bases removed from V and 3 bases from J, the gap between germline ends came to 11 bases. The CDR3 nucleotides are TGTGCCGGGGGACGTAACTACGAGCAGTACTTC. This gives the protein CAGGRNYEQYF.

The V and J genes are TRBV11-2 and TRBJ2-3; 12 bases are a match to TRBD2. There are 18 residues in the CDR3. The J segment lost 0 bases and the V segment lost 0 bases, leaving 4 bases of the junction unmatched. Per germline, CDR1 SGHAT and CDR2 FQNNGV. This chain's CDR3 is CASSLEGLAGYSTDTQYF. For the CDR3, the DNA is TGTGCCAGCAGCTTAGAAGGACTAGCGGGATACAGCACAGATACGCAGTATTTT.